This entry lists 21 T cell receptor beta chains sequenced from one sample in a study of metastatic and nonmetastatic thyroid tumors (TCRdb year 2020). Before undergoing thyroid surgery, none of the patients had been given any kind of treatment. Libraries were made using PCR. The sequencer was an Illumina HiSeq 4000. TCRdb reanalyzed the raw reads on its own, using fastp at Q25 for trimming and MiXCR for clone calling, and kept in-frame beta chains. The sample contains fewer than 6,500 clones, 29% of them found a single time. Approximately 16% of the sample comes from the top ten. The sequenced sample consisted of adjacent normal tissue. All receptors derive from a female donor with papillary thyroid cancer or a benign thyroid nodule (not recorded which). Some clones in this sample may be carry-over from other donors' samples.

This clone was recorded at least ten times. A much larger clone lies one base from this, so it may be a read error. The V call is TRBV2, the J call TRBJ1-2; D uncertain. Trimming shortened V by 3 bases and J by 8 bases, and 7 bases separated the two germline ends. There are 11 residues in the CDR3. In germline, CDR1 is SNHLY, CDR2 FYNNEI. CDR3 sequence reads: CASSEGKGYTF. The CDR3, as DNA: TGTGCCAGCAGTGAGGGGAAGGGCTACACCTTC.

This clone is judged medium-sized. The CDR3, as DNA: TGTGCCAGCACTGATGATGGAAACATTCAGTACTTC. This translates into CASTDDGNIQYF. The chain is built from TRBV28 and TRBJ2-4; D gene ambiguous. The ends were cut back, 7 bases at V and 6 bases at J, with 10 bases in the middle. Germline-derived CDR1 and CDR2 are MDHEN and SYDVKM. The CDR3 extends over 12 amino acids.

This clone appeared a few times. The V and J genes are TRBV19 and TRBJ2-7; D may be TRBD1 or TRBD2 (5 bases each). Germline V lookup: CDR1 LNHDA, CDR2 SQIVND (reference sequence). The V gene lost 6 bases and the J gene lost 0 bases, with 6 bases spanning the gap. CDR3 length equals 12 residues. The CDR3 region is CASRGDSYEQYF. CDR3 DNA sequence: TGTGCCAGTAGGGGGGACTCCTACGAGCAGTACTTC.

The table lists this clone with a count of one. V gene TRBV7-3 combines with J gene TRBJ2-6, with D hard to call. The CDR3 spans 16 residues. Germline V gene lookup returns CDR1 SGHTA and CDR2 FQGTGA. V lost 1 base, J lost 4 bases, and 11 bases lay in between. The CDR3 loop is CASSLKVGSGANVLTF. CDR3 bases: TGTGCCAGCAGCTTAAAGGTGGGGTCGGGGGCCAACGTCCTGACTTTC.

V gene TRBV5-1 combines with J gene TRBJ2-1, with D perhaps assigned TRBD1 or TRBD2 (6 bases each). Trimming removed 0 bases at V and 4 bases at J, with 11 bases between. CDR1 is SGHRS, CDR2 YFSETQ, per germline. The CDR3 extends over 15 amino acids. CDR3 residues: CASSLGGALYNEQFF. CDR3 nucleotides: TGCGCCAGCAGCTTGGGGGGGGCATTATACAATGAGCAGTTCTTC.

To note about this clone: The conserved phenylalanine or tryptophan is not found at the CDR3 terminus, so this likely reflects a read error. The chain recombines TRBV30 with TRBJ1-1; the D is unclear. V lost 8 bases to trimming and J lost 1 base, with 8 bases between them. The germline gives CDR1 GTSNPN, CDR2 SVGIG (reference sequence). The CDR3 loop spans 11 amino acids. CDR3: CAQQENTEAFL. The CDR3 coding sequence is TGTGCCCAGCAGGAGAACACTGAAGCTTTCCTT.

This clone qualifies as medium-sized. V and J are TRBV10-3 and TRBJ2-3, with a tentative D call TRBD1 (6 bases). In germline, CDR1 is ENHRY, CDR2 SYGVKD. Trimming left V 2 bases short and J 4 bases short, with 16 bases between. CDR3 length: 16 amino acids. This CDR3 reads CAISEVEQGEADTQYF. CDR3 coding DNA: TGTGCCATCAGTGAGGTGGAACAGGGAGAGGCAGATACGCAGTATTTT.

The chain joins TRBV5-1 to TRBJ2-1; 7 nucleotides agree with TRBD2. V lost 5 bases, J lost 2 bases, and 7 bases stayed unmatched. The V gene's germline CDR1 is SGHRS and CDR2 YFSETQ. This CDR3 is 15 amino acids long. CDR3 amino acids: CASSFGGGAYNEQFF. The CDR3 bases are TGCGCCAGCAGTTTTGGCGGGGGAGCCTACAATGAGCAGTTCTTC.

V is TRBV20-1 and J is TRBJ2-5; TRBD2 agrees at 13 bases. This CDR3 contains 17 residues. J gave up 4 bases and V 5 bases, and 13 bases lay outside the gene matches. Germline loops: CDR1 DFQATT, CDR2 SNEGSKA (reference sequence). The CDR3, as DNA: TGCAGTGCTCAGCCGGGACTAGCGGGGCCGAGGGGAGAGACCCAGTACTTC. This gives the protein CSAQPGLAGPRGETQYF.

This clone is deemed medium-sized. V and J are TRBV20-1 and TRBJ2-2, with D possibly matching TRBD2 (5 bases). Trimming took 5 bases from V and 9 from J, leaving 16 bases between them. The CDR3 is made up of 13 amino acids. In germline, CDR1 is DFQATT, CDR2 SNEGSKA (reference sequence). The CDR3 here is CSAPFQSGRELFF. The CDR3 DNA is TGCAGTGCTCCCTTCCAGAGCGGACGGGAGCTGTTTTTT.

The chain combines TRBV28 with TRBJ1-4, with D possibly TRBD1 on 5 matching bases. Trimming took off 0 bases at V and 3 bases at J, with 8 bases between the two ends. Germline V gene data show CDR1 as MDHEN and CDR2 as SYDVKM. The CDR3 contains 15 residues. The CDR3 DNA sequence: TGTGCCAGCAGTTTATGGTCAGGGTCTAATGAAAAACTGTTTTTT. Its protein product is CASSLWSGSNEKLFF.

The rearrangement joins TRBV7-9 to TRBJ1-5; TRBD1 might be the D (5 bases). V was pared by 5 bases and J by 0 bases, with 11 bases between. Germline-derived CDR1 and CDR2 are SEHNR and FQNEAQ (reference sequence). The CDR3 is 15 amino acids. In nucleotides, the CDR3 is TGTGCCAGCAGCCTCGACAGTTATAGCAATCAGCCCCAGCATTTT. This encodes CASSLDSYSNQPQHF.

With respect to this clone: Since no conserved phenylalanine or tryptophan closes the CDR3, a read error is the likely cause. The chain couples TRBV20-1 to TRBJ2-7, with 10 bases that match TRBD2. Germline V CDR1 and CDR2: DFQATT, SNEGSKA (reference sequence). V shed 8 bases and J 3 bases; nucleotides not matched to a gene: 10. This CDR3 is built from 14 residues. CDR3: CSLHTGTSVYEQYL. Here the CDR3 DNA reads TGCAGTTTACATACCGGGACTAGCGTCTACGAGCAGTACTTA.

In its sample, this clone is medium-sized. The rearrangement uses TRBV9 and TRBJ2-3, with 7 bases fitting TRBD2. This CDR3 contains 16 residues. Germline V CDR1 and CDR2: SGDLS, YYNGEE. Germline trimming cut 0 bases from V and 0 bases from J; bases unmatched to any gene: 4. CDR3 nucleotides: TGTGCCAGCAGCGTAGAGGTAGCGGGTAGCACAGATACGCAGTATTTT. As protein: CASSVEVAGSTDTQYF.

The rearrangement joins TRBV28 to TRBJ1-6; no clear D. With 8 bases removed from V and 1 base from J, the gap between germline ends came to 0 bases. The CDR3 loop spans 11 amino acids. Germline V gene lookup returns CDR1 MDHEN and CDR2 SYDVKM. CDR3 residues: CASSYNSPLHF. Written as DNA, the CDR3 is TGTGCCAGCTCCTATAATTCACCCCTCCACTTT. The whole variable domain, filled in from reference TRBV28 and TRBJ1-6, reads DVKVTQSSRYLVKRTGEKVFLECVQDMDHENMFWYRQDPGLGLRLIYFSYDVKMKEKGDIPEGYSVSREKKERFSLILESASTNQTSMYLCASSYNSPLHFGNGTRLTVT.

This clone occurred a few times. As DNA, the CDR3 is TGTGCCAGCAGTGTTATAGAGACCCAGTACTTC. This sequence encodes CASSVIETQYF. This sequence joins TRBV2 and TRBJ2-5; D is uncertain. Germline lookup yields CDR1 SNHLY and CDR2 FYNNEI. This CDR3 comprises 11 residues. The V end was cut by 4 bases, the J end by 4 bases, with 4 bases between.

The gene calls are TRBV27 and TRBJ2-7; D call uncertain. Germline V gives CDR1 MNHEY, CDR2 SMNVEV (reference sequence). The CDR3 loop spans 14 amino acids. Deletions cut 2 bases from V and 3 bases from J, with 11 bases between. CDR3 loop: CASSLRVPNYEQYF. As DNA, the CDR3 is TGTGCCAGCAGTTTACGAGTACCAAACTACGAGCAGTACTTC.

This clone is labeled as medium-sized. This chain uses TRBV7-9 with TRBJ1-1, with D unclear. CDR3 length equals 13 residues. CDR1 and CDR2 (germline): SEHNR, FQNEAQ (reference sequence). The V end was cut by 2 bases, the J end by 11 bases, with 15 bases between. The DNA of the CDR3 is TGTGCCAGCAGCTTACCAATGATGTCCGGGGCTTTCTTT. This sequence encodes CASSLPMMSGAFF.

This clone is medium-sized by share. The V gene is TRBV2, the J gene TRBJ1-6; tentative D call: TRBD1 (6 bases). This CDR3 spans 16 amino acids. Germline V gene lookup returns CDR1 SNHLY and CDR2 FYNNEI. V lost 4 bases to trimming and J lost 7 bases, with 17 bases between them. This chain's CDR3 is CASSGYLTGRNSPLHF. The CDR3 DNA is TGTGCCAGCAGTGGTTACCTTACAGGGAGGAATTCACCCCTCCACTTT.

This clone is medium-sized (0.01 to 0.1%) by share. V usage is TRBV5-1 and J usage is TRBJ2-3; 13 bases are shared with TRBD2. Germline lookup yields CDR1 SGHRS and CDR2 YFSETQ. The CDR3 has 17 amino acids. Trimming at V came to 5 bases and at J to 6 bases, leaving 12 bases not matched to a gene. This CDR3 reads CASRTGTSGTQGDTQYF. The CDR3 nucleotides read TGCGCCAGCAGGACCGGGACTAGCGGGACTCAGGGGGATACGCAGTATTTT. The variable domain in full, with the rest retrieved from reference TRBV5-1 and TRBJ2-3, is KAGVTQTPRYLIKTRGQQVTLSCSPISGHRSVSWYQQTPGQGLQFLFEYFSETQRNKGNFPGRFSGRQFSNSRSEMNVSTLELGDSALYLCASRTGTSGTQGDTQYFGPGTRLTVL.

The sample holds a few counts of this clone. V is TRBV6-5 and J is TRBJ2-7, with D perhaps matching TRBD2 (5 bases). CDR3 length: 15 residues. Germline-derived CDR1 and CDR2 are MNHEY and SVGAGI. Trimming removed 4 bases at V and 3 bases at J, with 16 bases between. CDR3 DNA: TGTGCCAGCAGTTTTCAGGAGGTGGGGTACTACGAGCAGTACTTC. Protein: CASSFQEVGYYEQYF.